This T cell receptor beta chain is from a study of blood T cell repertoires in COVID-19. At the level of the study: Researchers got acute and convalescent COVID-19 samples from the United States, Italy and Spain. The cDNA or gDNA used as material had been derived from T cells, B-cell-depleted T cells, or PBMCs.

How the authors handled the data: Reference gene primer amplification yielded estimated nucleated cell counts. The protocol was immunoSEQ multiplex PCR, while the TCRdb copy is restricted to in-frame clones and leaves out a portion. Clone size and V and J calls were adopted from that table, with D and trimming inferred from the DNA. The sample has roughly 190,000 clones, approximately 80% seen once; the top ten hold about 6.9%. The V end lost 5 bases, the J end lost 3 bases, and 19 bases lay between the germline ends. The CDR3 extends over 16 amino acids. Germline V gene sequence: CDR1 SEHNR, CDR2 FQNEAQ (reference sequence).

The sequence was obtained from a man in his 60s with acute or convalescent COVID-19. The V call is TRBV7-9, the J call TRBJ1-2; D is possibly TRBD1 (5 bases). Sequences were obtained from peripheral blood. CDR3 residues: CASSPGTLREDYGYTF. The CDR3 DNA is TGTGCCAGCAGCCCTGGGACTCTAAGGGAGGACTATGGCTACACCTTC.